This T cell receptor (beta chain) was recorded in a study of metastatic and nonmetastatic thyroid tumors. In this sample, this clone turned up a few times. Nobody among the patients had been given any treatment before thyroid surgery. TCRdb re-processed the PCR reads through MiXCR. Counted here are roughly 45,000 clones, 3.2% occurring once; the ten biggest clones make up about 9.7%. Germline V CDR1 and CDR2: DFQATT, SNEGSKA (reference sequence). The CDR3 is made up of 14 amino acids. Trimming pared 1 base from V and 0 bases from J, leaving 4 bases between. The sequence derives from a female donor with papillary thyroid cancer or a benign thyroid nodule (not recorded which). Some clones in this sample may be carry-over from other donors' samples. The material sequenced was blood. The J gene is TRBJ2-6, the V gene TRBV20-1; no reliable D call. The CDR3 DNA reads TGCAGTGCTAGAGCTAACTCTGGGGCCAACGTCCTGACTTTC. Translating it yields CSARANSGANVLTF.